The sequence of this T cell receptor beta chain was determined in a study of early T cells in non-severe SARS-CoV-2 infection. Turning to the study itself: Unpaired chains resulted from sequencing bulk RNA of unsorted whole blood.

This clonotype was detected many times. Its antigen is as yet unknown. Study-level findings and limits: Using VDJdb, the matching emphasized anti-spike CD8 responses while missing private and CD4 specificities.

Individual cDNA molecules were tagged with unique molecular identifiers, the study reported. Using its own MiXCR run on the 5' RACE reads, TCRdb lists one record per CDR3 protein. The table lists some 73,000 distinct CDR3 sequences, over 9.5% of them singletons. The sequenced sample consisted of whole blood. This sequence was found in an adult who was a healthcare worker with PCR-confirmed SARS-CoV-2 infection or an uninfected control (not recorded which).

The CDR3 nucleotides read TGTGCCATCAAGTGGGACAGTTTAGGCTACAATGAGCAGTTCTTC. It translates to CAIKWDSLGYNEQFF. The gene calls are TRBV10-3 and TRBJ2-1; 7 bases are a match to TRBD1. Germline trimming cut 7 bases from V and 3 bases from J; bases unmatched to any gene: 9. The CDR3 covers 15 residues. Germline CDR1 reads ENHRY; CDR2 reads SYGVKD.